The rows below give T cell receptor beta chains drawn from one sample of a study of T-cell memory formation after mild COVID-19. MiXCR, applied by TCRdb to the 5' RACE reads, yields one record per CDR3 protein. The sample records about 340,000 distinct CDR3 sequences, 10% to 15% being singletons. Sequences were obtained from PBMCs or a T cell subset sorted from them (not recorded which). These receptor sequences come from a man younger than 35 who had mild COVID-19 (a few samples of this study predate the infection). Cell type and time point are not known. CDR3s leave out the opening cysteine and the closing phenylalanine or tryptophan.

J gene	V gene	CDR3 protein
TRBJ2-1	TRBV5-1	ASSLEGPSSYNEQF
TRBJ2-1	TRBV20-1	SARANGRDYYNEQF
TRBJ2-3	TRBV5-5	ASSLQGAYDTQY
TRBJ2-3	TRBV20-1	SARELAGSTDTQY
TRBJ1-1	TRBV29-1	SVGTRRDTEAF
TRBJ1-6	TRBV5-1	ASSEGARQSPLH
TRBJ1-4	TRBV4-1	ASSQDEGAGGEKLF
TRBJ2-1	TRBV6-2/TRBV6-3	ASSYPTGVGYNEQF
TRBJ2-6	TRBV9	ASSTSPSGANVLT
TRBJ2-7	TRBV20-1	SARMGQGRNEQY
TRBJ2-3	TRBV5-1	ASSTGTRPDTDTQY
TRBJ1-1	TRBV7-3	ASSSMAFTEAF
TRBJ1-2	TRBV5-5	ASSFYGGRDYYGYT
TRBJ2-1	TRBV5-1	ASSRAGVDEQF
TRBJ2-2	TRBV6-2/TRBV6-3	ASSYWMGINTGELF
TRBJ2-5	TRBV6-5	ASSYSRRSETQY
TRBJ2-5	TRBV7-2	ASSFNPGQGGETQY
TRBJ2-3	TRBV6-5	ASSYSTRGRDTQY
TRBJ1-2	TRBV7-2	ASSLNRGRERGYT
TRBJ2-1	TRBV5-1	ASSLVSRTAHNEQF
TRBJ2-1	TRBV7-2	ASSLVNSYNEQF
TRBJ2-1	TRBV20-1	SASLAGGGNEQF
TRBJ2-1	TRBV5-1	ASSEGLAGDSYNEQF
TRBJ2-2	TRBV5-1	ASMGSPAGDQTGELF
TRBJ1-2	TRBV7-2	ASSLEEGQGYGYT
TRBJ1-4	TRBV5-1	ASSLGTGSNEKLF
TRBJ2-7	TRBV4-1	ASSQDPSGGPYEQY
TRBJ1-1	TRBV27	ASSFSGKGTEAF
TRBJ1-2	TRBV12-3/TRBV12-4	ASSAESWGQRLGYT
TRBJ1-2	TRBV20-1	SAQGGAGGYT
TRBJ2-6	TRBV7-2	AEPGLKGSGANVLT
TRBJ2-3	TRBV2	ASKTGAFDTQY
TRBJ2-7	TRBV7-9	ASSSRGMSSGPYEQY
TRBJ2-5	TRBV18	ASSPAASQETQY
TRBJ2-1	TRBV4-3	ASSQGTHGREQF
TRBJ2-3	TRBV28	ASSLTSSGVTDTQY
TRBJ1-5	TRBV20-1	SAPVGALGQPQH
TRBJ2-7	TRBV6-5	ASSYSIMSGGAYEQY
TRBJ2-1	TRBV28	ASSSVKTLGTKTYNEQF
TRBJ1-1	TRBV12-3/TRBV12-4	ASSTGGWGTEAF
TRBJ1-1	TRBV28	ASIPHDRGDTEAF
TRBJ1-2	TRBV7-2	ASRTGGDGYT
TRBJ2-5	TRBV14	ASSQASEETQY
TRBJ2-4	TRBV28	ASSLWEGRAKNIQY